This T cell receptor (beta chain) came from a study of post-analysis software for immune sequencing data. Study results and caveats: The study found significantly lower normalized Chao1 diversity in multiple sclerosis patients than in controls. By F measure, samples from a shared preparation batch strongly co-clustered. Four to six TRBV segments (TRBV5-6, TRBV5-1 and TRBV20-1 among them) occurred more frequently in patients than in controls.

TCR beta cDNA libraries included unique molecular identifiers. T cells, about 0.9 to 11 million of them, yielded some 510,000 cDNA molecules. TCRdb analysed the PCR reads with MiXCR anew, one entry per CDR3 protein. Here the sample spans roughly 800,000 distinct CDR3 sequences, less than 35% being singletons. From germline, CDR1 is SGHTA and CDR2 FQGNSA. This CDR3 contains 13 residues. The V and J ends lost 2 bases and 6 bases respectively, with 10 bases between them. With regard to this clonotype: Its antigen is unknown.

The source is a girl aged 5 to 17 with multiple sclerosis. This chain connects TRBV7-2 to TRBJ2-5; tentatively, D is TRBD1 (6 bases). Sequenced: blood. In nucleotides, the CDR3 is TGTGCCAGCAGCTTAAACAGGGAAAAGACCCAGTACTTC. Protein product: CASSLNREKTQYF.